The 11 T cell receptor beta chains below come from one sample, sequenced in a study of beta chain features in type 1 diabetes. Reverse transcribing all isolated RNA meant expressed TCRB transcripts were sequenced. The protocol was immunoSEQ multiplex PCR, while the TCRdb copy is restricted to in-frame clones and leaves out a portion. The data contain about 230,000 clones, 9.6% of them singletons. Material for sequencing was naive CD4+ T cells from blood. All receptors come from a woman aged 18-29 years in good health.

This chain joins TRBV5-4 and TRBJ1-1, with 8 bases fitting TRBD1. Germline-derived CDR1 and CDR2 are SGHNT and YYREEE (reference sequence). The CDR3 extends over 15 amino acids. With V trimmed by 0 bases and J by 1 base, 2 bases remained unmatched. The CDR3 sequence is CASSLEGTGNTEAFF. The DNA of the CDR3 is TGTGCCAGCAGCTTGGAAGGGACAGGGAACACTGAAGCTTTCTTT. The full variable domain, rest sourced from reference TRBV5-4 and TRBJ1-1, is ETGVTQSPTHLIKTRGQQVTLRCSSQSGHNTVSWYQQALGQGPQFIFQYYREEENGRGNFPPRFSGLQFPNYSSELNVNALELDDSALYLCASSLEGTGNTEAFFGQGTRLTVV.

This chain links TRBV5-1 with TRBJ2-3; 11 nucleotides align to TRBD2. J lost 1 base, V lost 0 bases, and 4 bases had no gene match. The CDR3 runs 17 residues. Looked up from germline, CDR1 is SGHRS and CDR2 is YFSETQ. CDR3 DNA: TGCGCCAGCAGCTTGGCTAGCGGGGGGCTAGGCACAGATACGCAGTATTTT. Residues: CASSLASGGLGTDTQYF. Using reference TRBV5-1 and TRBJ2-3 for the parts outside the CDR3, the full variable domain is KAGVTQTPRYLIKTRGQQVTLSCSPISGHRSVSWYQQTPGQGLQFLFEYFSETQRNKGNFPGRFSGRQFSNSRSEMNVSTLELGDSALYLCASSLASGGLGTDTQYFGPGTRLTVL.

This chain uses TRBV7-9 with TRBJ2-1; D ambiguous. V lost 7 bases and J lost 8, with 12 bases in between. Germline V gives CDR1 SEHNR, CDR2 FQNEAQ (reference sequence). The CDR3 is 12 residues long. Written as DNA, the CDR3 is TGTGCCAGCATCAAAGTCACGGATGAGCAGTTCTTC. Translation: CASIKVTDEQFF.

This clone was observed a few times. The rearrangement uses TRBV19 and TRBJ2-5; 11 bases are a match to TRBD1. The CDR3 has 14 residues. The trim removed 5 bases at V and 5 bases at J, leaving 4 bases unmatched. In germline, CDR1 is LNHDA, CDR2 SQIVND (reference sequence). Written as DNA, the CDR3 is TGTGCCAGTAGTTATGGACAGGGGGCGGAGACCCAGTACTTC. Protein: CASSYGQGAETQYF.

This rearrangement joins TRBV6-1 to TRBJ1-1; D perhaps matches TRBD1 (5 bases). Germline V gene data show CDR1 as MNHNS and CDR2 as SASEGT. This CDR3 is 14 amino acids long. Trimming removed 1 base from V and 1 base from J, with 7 bases in between. The CDR3 reads CASSEVGQNTEAFF. CDR3 DNA sequence: TGTGCCAGCAGTGAAGTCGGACAGAACACTGAAGCTTTCTTT.

J is TRBJ2-5 and V is TRBV10-3; 10 bases align to TRBD2. V was clipped by 0 bases and J by 1 base; unmatched bases: 5. The CDR3 contains 17 residues. CDR1 is ENHRY, CDR2 SYGVKD, per germline. CDR3 region: CAISESRTSGFQETQYF. CDR3 nucleotides: TGTGCCATCAGTGAGTCAAGGACTAGCGGATTCCAAGAGACCCAGTACTTC.

This clone was counted only a few times. The rearrangement joins TRBV25-1 to TRBJ2-3, with TRBD2 identical over 9 bases. Trimming cost V 3 bases and J 8 bases; bases outside gene matches: 9. Germline V gene data show CDR1 as MGHDK and CDR2 as SYGVNS. This CDR3 has 15 residues. The chain's CDR3 is CASSDSSGVFGTQYF. Here the CDR3 DNA reads TGTGCCAGCAGTGATTCTAGCGGGGTGTTCGGTACGCAGTATTTT.

This clone was found a few times. The chain uses TRBV7-2 and TRBJ2-2, with 10 bases fitting TRBD2. This CDR3 contains 17 residues. V trimming: 6 bases; J trimming: 5 bases; junction bases outside the gene matches: 12. Germline CDR1 reads SGHTA; CDR2 reads FQGNSA. The CDR3, as DNA: TGTGCCAGCAGGTTTCTAGCGGGAGCGTCGGGAACCGGGGAGCTGTTTTTT. Translating gives CASRFLAGASGTGELFF.

This clone was counted between two and nine times. The rearrangement uses TRBV6-5 and TRBJ1-5; D is uncertain. Germline V CDR1 and CDR2: MNHEY, SVGAGI. V was pared by 6 bases and J by 4 bases, with 7 bases between. The CDR3 covers 12 residues. CDR3 nucleotides: TGTGCCAGCAGGGACTCAAATCAGCCCCAGCATTTT. This sequence encodes CASRDSNQPQHF.

This clone was found a few times. The chain uses TRBV5-4 and TRBJ1-4; no definite D call. CDR1 is SGHNT, CDR2 YYREEE, per germline (reference sequence). The V gene lost 2 bases and the J gene lost 6 bases, with 17 bases spanning the gap. CDR3 length: 16 amino acids. The CDR3 DNA follows: TGTGCCAGCAGCTTAGGTCTAGGTCAGGAGGATGAAAAACTGTTTTTT. It specifies CASSLGLGQEDEKLFF.

This clone was seen many times. The CDR3 DNA reads TGTGCCAGCTCACGATCCACGGGGGAGACCCAGTACTTC. Translated: CASSRSTGETQYF. This rearrangement joins TRBV18 to TRBJ2-5; D might be TRBD2 (5 bases). Germline CDR1 reads KGHSH; CDR2 reads LQKENI. The V end lost 4 bases, the J end lost 5 bases, and 11 bases lay between the germline ends. CDR3 length equals 13 residues.